The following is a T cell receptor beta chain sequence with its context. Here immunoSEQ multiplex PCR was the method, and the copy in TCRdb shows in-frame clones only, minus some. Among about 150,000 clones listed, about nine tenths were seen once. This specimen comes from a study of blood T cell repertoires in COVID-19. The CDR3 contains 14 residues. Trimming left V 6 bases short and J 0 bases short, with 11 bases between. Germline CDR1 LNHDA, CDR2 SQIVND (reference sequence). What was sequenced was PBMCs or T cells enriched from blood (not recorded which). This sequence originates from a woman aged 40 to 55 who had been exposed to COVID-19. The chain is built from TRBV19 and TRBJ1-2, with D perhaps matching TRBD1 (5 bases). Written as DNA, the CDR3 is TGTGCCAGTAGCCTCGGGGGAGCTAACTATGGCTACACCTTC. Translating it yields CASSLGGANYGYTF.